This T cell receptor (beta chain) came from a study of blood T cell repertoires in COVID-19. Per germline, CDR1 KGHSH and CDR2 LQKENI. V gave up 3 bases and J gave up 1 base; unmatched junction bases: 6. CDR3 size: 16 residues. Some clones are missing from TCRdb's copy, which holds only in-frame ones; the method was immunoSEQ multiplex PCR. The table includes 300,000 to 400,000 clones, around nine tenths detected once. Participants' own reports of clinical history determined their cohort assignment. What was sequenced was PBMCs or T cells enriched from blood (not recorded which). The source is a man aged 55-75 years who had recovered from COVID-19. The V and J genes are TRBV18 and TRBJ1-5, with 7 bases matching TRBD1. The DNA for the CDR3 is TGTGCCAGCTCACCCGGGGACAGAACAAGCAATCAGCCCCAGCATTTT. It is translated as CASSPGDRTSNQPQHF. Supplemented by reference TRBV18 and TRBJ1-5, the full variable domain reads NAGVMQNPRHLVRRRGQEARLRCSPMKGHSHVYWYRQLPEEGLKFMVYLQKENIIDESGMPKERFSAEFPKEGPSILRIQQVVRGDSAAYFCASSPGDRTSNQPQHFGDGTRLSIL.